One T cell receptor (beta chain) is described in this entry. What it binds is not known. The data were obtained in a study of beta chain features in type 1 diabetes. Study conclusions and caveats: TCRB rearrangement may or may not be influenced by HLA type; here this remained unresolved. TCRB CDR3 length was moderately but significantly reduced in all four CD4+ subsets of Type 1 diabetes patients.

The V segment lost 1 base and the J segment 3 bases; nucleotides outside the gene matches: 9. The CDR3 totals 18 residues. The germline gives CDR1 SGHTA, CDR2 FQGNSA. The authors reverse transcribed all of the isolated RNA, so sequencing captured expressed TCRB transcripts. Profiling relied on immunoSEQ multiplex PCR, and the TCRdb table lists in-frame clones only, not all of them. The table has under 950,000 clones, 15% to 20% seen once. The chain combines TRBV7-2 with TRBJ2-7, with TRBD2 identical over 13 bases. Material for sequencing was naive CD4+ T cells from blood. The source of this sequence is a woman younger than 30 in good health. The CDR3 DNA reads as TGTGCCAGCAGCTTAGGACAGGGGGGGACTAGCGGGAACTACGAGCAGTACTTC. Translated: CASSLGQGGTSGNYEQYF.